The next 4 T cell receptor beta chains were all read from a single sample in a study of blood T cells in healthy people across ages (dated by TCRdb to between 2015 and 2016). Library preparation used 5' RACE. The run used an Illumina HiSeq 2500. The second PCR ran for about 6 to 12 cycles and used a J-beta primer mix along with a sample-barcoded 5' primer. TCRdb reran the public reads through fastp at Q25 and MiXCR, keeping productive beta chains. Merged by CDR3 protein, the rows form single entries marked with the most common genes and DNA. The sample profile shows about 580,000 distinct CDR3 sequences; around 48% of them were found once. The ten largest clones add up to around 23% of the sample. The sequenced sample consisted of blood. The receptors originated from a man older than 75 in good health.

In this sample, this clonotype turned up a few times. The chain is built from TRBV20-1 and TRBJ1-2; D might be TRBD1 (6 bases). The CDR3 contains 14 residues. V dropped 3 bases and J dropped 6 bases, with 17 bases sitting between them. The germline V gene encodes CDR1 DFQATT and CDR2 SNEGSKA (reference sequence). The CDR3 loop reads CSARPGTTGHGYTF. The CDR3 DNA is TGCAGTGCTAGGCCAGGGACAACCGGACATGGCTACACCTTC.

V usage is TRBV20-1 and J usage is TRBJ2-5; D uncertain. The V and J ends lost 0 bases and 5 bases respectively, with 13 bases between them. In germline, CDR1 is DFQATT, CDR2 SNEGSKA (reference sequence). The CDR3 spans 14 residues. The CDR3 DNA is TGCAGTGCTAGAGATCAAAGGAGAGCGGAGACCCAGTACTTC. Translation gives CSARDQRRAETQYF.

This chain uses TRBV6-2 or TRBV6-3 with TRBJ2-6, with 12 bases identical to TRBD1. The CDR3 is made up of 19 amino acids. Trimming removed 0 bases from V and 1 base from J; junction bases left unmatched: 4. Germline assignment: CDR1 MNHEY and CDR2 SVGEGT. CDR3 DNA sequence: TGTGCCAGCAGTTACTCCCTGGGACAGGGGGCGTCTGGGGCCAACGTCCTGACTTTC. This encodes CASSYSLGQGASGANVLTF.

The chain recombines TRBV29-1 with TRBJ1-4, with a tentative D call TRBD1 (5 bases). This CDR3 region has 14 residues. V shed 5 bases and J shed 3 bases, with 13 bases lying between them. Per germline, CDR1 SQVTM and CDR2 ANQGSEA. CDR3 sequence (DNA): TGCAGCGTTTTATCGGACACTTCTAATGAAAAACTGTTTTTT. Its protein is CSVLSDTSNEKLFF.